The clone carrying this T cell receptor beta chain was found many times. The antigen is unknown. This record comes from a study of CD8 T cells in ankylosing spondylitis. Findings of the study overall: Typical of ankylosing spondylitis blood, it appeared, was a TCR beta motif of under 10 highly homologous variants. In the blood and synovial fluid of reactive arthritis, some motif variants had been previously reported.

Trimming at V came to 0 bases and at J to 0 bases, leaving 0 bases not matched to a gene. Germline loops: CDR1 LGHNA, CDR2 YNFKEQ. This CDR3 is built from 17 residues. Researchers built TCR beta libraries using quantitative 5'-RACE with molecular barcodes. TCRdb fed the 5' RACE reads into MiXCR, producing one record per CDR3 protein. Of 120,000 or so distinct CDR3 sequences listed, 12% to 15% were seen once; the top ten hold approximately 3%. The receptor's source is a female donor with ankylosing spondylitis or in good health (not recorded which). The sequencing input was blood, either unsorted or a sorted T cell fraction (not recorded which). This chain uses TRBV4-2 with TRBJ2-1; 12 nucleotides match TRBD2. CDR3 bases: TGTGCCAGCAGCCAAGAGACTAGCGGGGGCTCCTACAATGAGCAGTTCTTC. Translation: CASSQETSGGSYNEQFF.